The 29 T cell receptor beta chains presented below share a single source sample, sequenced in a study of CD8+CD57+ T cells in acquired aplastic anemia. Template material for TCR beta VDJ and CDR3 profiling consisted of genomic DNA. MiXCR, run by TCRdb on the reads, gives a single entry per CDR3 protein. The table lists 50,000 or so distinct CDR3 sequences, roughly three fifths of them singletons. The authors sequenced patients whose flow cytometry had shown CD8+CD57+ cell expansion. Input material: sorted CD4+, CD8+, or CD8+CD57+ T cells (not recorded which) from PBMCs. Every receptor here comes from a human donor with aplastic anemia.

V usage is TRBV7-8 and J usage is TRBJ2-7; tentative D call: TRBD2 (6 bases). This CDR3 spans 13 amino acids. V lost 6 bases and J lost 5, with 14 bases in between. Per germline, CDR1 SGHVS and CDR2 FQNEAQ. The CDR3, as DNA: TGTGCCAGCAGTCCTTCGCGGGGCAACGAGCAGTACTTC. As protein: CASSPSRGNEQYF.

The CDR3 is CATSRSIDGYTF. The DNA of the CDR3 is TGTGCCACCAGCCGATCCATTGATGGCTACACCTTC. The chain employs TRBV24-1 and TRBJ1-2; D is unresolved. Between the trimmed V and J ends, which lost 7 bases and 6 bases, there was a span of 11 bases. Germline-derived CDR1 and CDR2 are KGHDR and SFDVKD. The CDR3 sequence is 12 residues long.

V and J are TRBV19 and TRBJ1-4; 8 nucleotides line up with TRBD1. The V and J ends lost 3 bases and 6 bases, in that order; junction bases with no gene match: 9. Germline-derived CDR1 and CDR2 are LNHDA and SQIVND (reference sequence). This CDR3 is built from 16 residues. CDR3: CASSIITGQGDEKLFF. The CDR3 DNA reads TGTGCCAGTAGTATTATCACAGGACAGGGTGATGAAAAACTGTTTTTT.

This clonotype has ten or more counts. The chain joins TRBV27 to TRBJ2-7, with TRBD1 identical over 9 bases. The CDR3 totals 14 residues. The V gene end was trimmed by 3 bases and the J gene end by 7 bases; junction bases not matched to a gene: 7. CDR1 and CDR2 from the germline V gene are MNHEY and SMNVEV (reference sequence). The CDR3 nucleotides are TGTGCCAGCAGTTTGGGGGACAGGGTATGGGAGCAGTACTTC. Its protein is CASSLGDRVWEQYF.

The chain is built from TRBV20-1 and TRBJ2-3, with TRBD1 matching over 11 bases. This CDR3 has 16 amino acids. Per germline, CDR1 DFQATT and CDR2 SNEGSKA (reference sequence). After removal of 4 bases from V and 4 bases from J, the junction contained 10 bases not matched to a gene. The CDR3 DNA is TGCAGTGCTATATCCGGGACAGGGGGAATCGCAGATACGCAGTATTTT. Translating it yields CSAISGTGGIADTQYF.

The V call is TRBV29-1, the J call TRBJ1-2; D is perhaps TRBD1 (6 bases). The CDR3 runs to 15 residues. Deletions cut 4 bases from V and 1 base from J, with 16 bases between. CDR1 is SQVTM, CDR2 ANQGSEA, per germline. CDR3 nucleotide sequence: TGCAGCGTTGCCAGGTCAGGGGCACTTAACTATGGCTACACCTTC. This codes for CSVARSGALNYGYTF.

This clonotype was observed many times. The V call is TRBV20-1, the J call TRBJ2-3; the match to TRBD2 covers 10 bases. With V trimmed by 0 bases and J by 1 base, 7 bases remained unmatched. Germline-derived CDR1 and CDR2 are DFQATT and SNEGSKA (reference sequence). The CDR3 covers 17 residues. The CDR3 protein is CSARDFSGGAGTDTQYF. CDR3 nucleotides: TGCAGTGCTAGAGACTTCAGCGGGGGGGCAGGCACAGATACGCAGTATTTT.

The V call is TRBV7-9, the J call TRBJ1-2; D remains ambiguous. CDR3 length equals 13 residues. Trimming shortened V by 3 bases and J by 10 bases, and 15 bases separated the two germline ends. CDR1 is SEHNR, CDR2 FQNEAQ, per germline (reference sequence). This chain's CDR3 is CASSLKTSVDYTF. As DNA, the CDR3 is TGTGCCAGCAGCTTGAAGACATCGGTAGACTACACCTTC. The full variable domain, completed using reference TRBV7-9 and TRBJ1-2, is DTGVSQNPRHKITKRGQNVTFRCDPISEHNRLYWYRQTLGQGPEFLTYFQNEAQLEKSRLLSDRFSAERPKGSFSTLEIQRTEQGDSAMYLCASSLKTSVDYTFGSGTRLTVV.

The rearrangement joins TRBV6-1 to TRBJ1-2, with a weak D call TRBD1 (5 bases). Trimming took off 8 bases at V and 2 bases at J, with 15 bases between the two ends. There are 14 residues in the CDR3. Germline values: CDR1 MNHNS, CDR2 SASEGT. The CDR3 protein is CASRPSAGNYGYTF. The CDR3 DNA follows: TGTGCCAGCCGGCCGTCTGCAGGGAACTATGGCTACACCTTC.

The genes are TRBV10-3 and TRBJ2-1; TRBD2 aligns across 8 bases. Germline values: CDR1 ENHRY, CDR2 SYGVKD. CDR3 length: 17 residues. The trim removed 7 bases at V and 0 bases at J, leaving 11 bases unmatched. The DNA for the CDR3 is TGTGCCATCAAGGCCCCAGCGGGGGCCCCCTCCTACAATGAGCAGTTCTTC. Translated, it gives CAIKAPAGAPSYNEQFF.

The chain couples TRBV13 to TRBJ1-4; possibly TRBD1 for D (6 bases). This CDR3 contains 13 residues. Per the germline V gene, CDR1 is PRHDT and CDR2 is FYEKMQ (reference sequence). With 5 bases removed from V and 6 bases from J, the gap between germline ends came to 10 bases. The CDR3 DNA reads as TGTGCCAGCAGCGAGGGGGAGGATGAAAAACTGTTTTTT. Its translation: CASSEGEDEKLFF.

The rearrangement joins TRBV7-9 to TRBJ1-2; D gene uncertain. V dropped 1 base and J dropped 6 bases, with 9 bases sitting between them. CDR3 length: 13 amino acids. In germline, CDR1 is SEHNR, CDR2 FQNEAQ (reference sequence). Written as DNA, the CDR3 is TGTGCCAGCAGCTTAGTTGGTGGGGATGGCTACACCTTC. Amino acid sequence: CASSLVGGDGYTF.

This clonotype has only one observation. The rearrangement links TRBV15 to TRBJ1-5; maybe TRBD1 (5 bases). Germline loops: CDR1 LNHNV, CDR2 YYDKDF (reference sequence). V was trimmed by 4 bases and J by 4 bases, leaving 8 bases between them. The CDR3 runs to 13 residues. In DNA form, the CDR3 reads TGTGCCACCAGCATTCAGGGAAATCAGCCCCAGCATTTT. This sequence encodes CATSIQGNQPQHF.

The CDR3 region has the DNA TGTGCCAGCAGCTTAGCGGCCAGATCCTATGGCTACACCTTC. This codes for CASSLAARSYGYTF. The J gene is TRBJ1-2, the V gene TRBV7-9; D unclear. The germline CDR1 and CDR2 sequences are SEHNR and FQNEAQ (reference sequence). The CDR3 has 14 residues. Trimming removed 0 bases from V and 4 bases from J, with 9 bases in between.

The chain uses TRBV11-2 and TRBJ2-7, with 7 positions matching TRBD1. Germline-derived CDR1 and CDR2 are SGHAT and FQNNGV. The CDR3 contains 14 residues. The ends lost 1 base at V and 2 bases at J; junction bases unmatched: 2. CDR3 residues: CASSLGTGPYEQYF. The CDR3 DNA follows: TGTGCCAGCAGCTTAGGGACAGGACCCTACGAGCAGTACTTC. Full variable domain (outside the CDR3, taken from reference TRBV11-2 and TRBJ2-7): EAGVAQSPRYKIIEKRQSVAFWCNPISGHATLYWYQQILGQGPKLLIQFQNNGVVDDSQLPKDRFSAERLKGVDSTLKIQPAKLEDSAVYLCASSLGTGPYEQYFGPGTRLTVT.

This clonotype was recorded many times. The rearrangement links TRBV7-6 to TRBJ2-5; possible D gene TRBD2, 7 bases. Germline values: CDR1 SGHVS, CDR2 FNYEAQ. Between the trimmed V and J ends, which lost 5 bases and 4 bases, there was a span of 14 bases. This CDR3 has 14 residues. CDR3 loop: CASSPGGGGETQYF. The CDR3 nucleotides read TGTGCCAGCAGCCCGGGGGGCGGGGGAGAGACCCAGTACTTC.

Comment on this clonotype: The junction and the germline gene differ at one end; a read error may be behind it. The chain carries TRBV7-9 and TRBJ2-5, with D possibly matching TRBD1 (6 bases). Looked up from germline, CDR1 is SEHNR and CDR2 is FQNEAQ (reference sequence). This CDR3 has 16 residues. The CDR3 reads CACSDVWGSGQETQCF. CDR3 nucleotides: TGTGCCTGCAGCGATGTTTGGGGGTCGGGACAAGAGACCCAGTGCTTC.

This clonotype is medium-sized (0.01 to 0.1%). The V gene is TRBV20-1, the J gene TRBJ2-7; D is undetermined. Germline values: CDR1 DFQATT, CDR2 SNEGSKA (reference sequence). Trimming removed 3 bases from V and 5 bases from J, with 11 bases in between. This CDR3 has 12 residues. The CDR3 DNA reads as TGCAGTGCTAGGGGTAGCTGGGACGAGCAGTACTTC. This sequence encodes CSARGSWDEQYF.

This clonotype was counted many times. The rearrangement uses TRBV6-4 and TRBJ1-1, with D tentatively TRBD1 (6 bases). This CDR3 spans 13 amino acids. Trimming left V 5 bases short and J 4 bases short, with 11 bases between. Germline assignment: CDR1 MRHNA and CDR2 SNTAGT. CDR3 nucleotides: TGTGCCAGCAGTCACCTACAGGGCACTGAAGCTTTCTTT. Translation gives CASSHLQGTEAFF.

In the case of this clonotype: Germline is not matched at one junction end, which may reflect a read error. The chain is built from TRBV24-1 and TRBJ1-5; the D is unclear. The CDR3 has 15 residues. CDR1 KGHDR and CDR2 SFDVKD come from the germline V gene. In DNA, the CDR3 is TGTGCCAGCAGCCGTGGAGAAGGCCCTGGTCAGCCCCGGCATTTT. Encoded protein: CASSRGEGPGQPRHF.

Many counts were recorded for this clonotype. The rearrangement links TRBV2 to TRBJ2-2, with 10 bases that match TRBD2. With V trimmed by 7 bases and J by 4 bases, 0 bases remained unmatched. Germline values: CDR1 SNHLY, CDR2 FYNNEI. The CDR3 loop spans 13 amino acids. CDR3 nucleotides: TGTGCCAGCATAGCGGGGGGCACCGGGGAGCTGTTTTTT. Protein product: CASIAGGTGELFF. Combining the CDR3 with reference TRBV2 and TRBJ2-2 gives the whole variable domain EPEVTQTPSHQVTQMGQEVILRCVPISNHLYFYWYRQILGQKVEFLVSFYNNEISEKSEIFDDQFSVERPDGSNFTLKIRSTKLEDSAMYFCASIAGGTGELFFGEGSRLTVL.

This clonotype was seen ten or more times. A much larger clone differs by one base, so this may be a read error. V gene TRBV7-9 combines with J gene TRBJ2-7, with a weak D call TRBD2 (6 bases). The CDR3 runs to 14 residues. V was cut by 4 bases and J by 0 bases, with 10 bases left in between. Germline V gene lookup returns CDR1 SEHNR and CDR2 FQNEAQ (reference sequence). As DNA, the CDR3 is TGTGCCAGCAGCTCGGACGGGAGCTCCTACGAGCAGTACTTC. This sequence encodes CASSSDGSSYEQYF.

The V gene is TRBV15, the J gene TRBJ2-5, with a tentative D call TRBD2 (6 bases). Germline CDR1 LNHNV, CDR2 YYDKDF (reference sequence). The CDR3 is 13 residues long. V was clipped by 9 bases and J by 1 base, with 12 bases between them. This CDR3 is CATTRGLQETQYF. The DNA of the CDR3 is TGTGCCACGACGCGGGGACTCCAAGAGACCCAGTACTTC.

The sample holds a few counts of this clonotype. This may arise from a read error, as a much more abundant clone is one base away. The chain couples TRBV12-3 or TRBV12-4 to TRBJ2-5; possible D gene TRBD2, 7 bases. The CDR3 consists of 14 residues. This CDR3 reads CASSLRGAGEAQYF. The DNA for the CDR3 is TGTGCCAGCAGTCTTCGGGGGGCTGGAGAGGCCCAGTACTTC.

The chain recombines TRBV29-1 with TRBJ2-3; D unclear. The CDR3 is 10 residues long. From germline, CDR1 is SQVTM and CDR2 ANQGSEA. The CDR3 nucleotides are TGCATAGTGGGAACAGATACGCAGTATTTT. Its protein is CIVGTDTQYF.

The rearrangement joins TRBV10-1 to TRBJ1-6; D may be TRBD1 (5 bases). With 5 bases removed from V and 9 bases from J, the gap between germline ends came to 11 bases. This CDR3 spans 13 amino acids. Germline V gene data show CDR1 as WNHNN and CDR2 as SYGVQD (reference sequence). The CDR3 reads CASSSGQGSPLHF. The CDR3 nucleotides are TGCGCCAGCAGTTCGGGTCAGGGTTCACCCCTCCACTTT.

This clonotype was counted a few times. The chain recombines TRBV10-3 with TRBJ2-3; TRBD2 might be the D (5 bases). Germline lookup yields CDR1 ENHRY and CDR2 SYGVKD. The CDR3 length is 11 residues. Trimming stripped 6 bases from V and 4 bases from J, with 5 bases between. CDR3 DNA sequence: TGTGCCATCAGGCGGGCAGATACGCAGTATTTT. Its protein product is CAIRRADTQYF.

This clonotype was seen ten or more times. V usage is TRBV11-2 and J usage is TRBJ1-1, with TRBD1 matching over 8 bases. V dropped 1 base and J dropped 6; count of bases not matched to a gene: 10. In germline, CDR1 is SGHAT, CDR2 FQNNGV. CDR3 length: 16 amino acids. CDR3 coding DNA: TGTGCCAGCAGCTTAGCGGACAGGGAGTTAGGATCTGAAGCTTTCTTT. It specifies CASSLADRELGSEAFF.

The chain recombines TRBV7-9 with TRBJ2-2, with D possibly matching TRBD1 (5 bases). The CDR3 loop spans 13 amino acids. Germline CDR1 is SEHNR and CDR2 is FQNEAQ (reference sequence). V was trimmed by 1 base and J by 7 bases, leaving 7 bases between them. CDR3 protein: CASSLVGRGELFF. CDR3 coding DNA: TGTGCCAGCAGCTTAGTGGGGCGCGGGGAGCTGTTTTTT.